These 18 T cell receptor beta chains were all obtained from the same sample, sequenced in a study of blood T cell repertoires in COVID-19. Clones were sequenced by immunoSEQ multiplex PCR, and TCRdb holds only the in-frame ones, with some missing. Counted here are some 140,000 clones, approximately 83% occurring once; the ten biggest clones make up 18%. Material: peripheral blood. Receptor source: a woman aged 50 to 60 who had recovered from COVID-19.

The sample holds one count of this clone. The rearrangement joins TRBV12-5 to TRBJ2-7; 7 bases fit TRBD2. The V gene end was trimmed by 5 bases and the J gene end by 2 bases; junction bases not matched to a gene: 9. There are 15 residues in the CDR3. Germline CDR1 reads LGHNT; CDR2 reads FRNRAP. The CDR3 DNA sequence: TGTGCTAGTGGTCCCCCGACTAGCCAGGCCTACGAGCAGTACTTC. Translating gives CASGPPTSQAYEQYF.

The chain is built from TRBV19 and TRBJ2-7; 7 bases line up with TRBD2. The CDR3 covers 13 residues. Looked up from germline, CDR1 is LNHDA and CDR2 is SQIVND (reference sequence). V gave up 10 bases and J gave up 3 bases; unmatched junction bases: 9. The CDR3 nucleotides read TGTGCCACCCAGCGGGGACGGGACTACGAGCAGTACTTC. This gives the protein CATQRGRDYEQYF.

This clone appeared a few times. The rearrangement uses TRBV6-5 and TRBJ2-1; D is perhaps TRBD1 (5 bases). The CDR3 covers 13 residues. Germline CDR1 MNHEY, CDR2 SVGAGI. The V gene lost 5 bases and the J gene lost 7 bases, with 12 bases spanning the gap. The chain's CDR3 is CASSRPPGNEQFF. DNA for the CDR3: TGTGCCAGCAGTAGACCCCCAGGGAATGAGCAGTTCTTC.

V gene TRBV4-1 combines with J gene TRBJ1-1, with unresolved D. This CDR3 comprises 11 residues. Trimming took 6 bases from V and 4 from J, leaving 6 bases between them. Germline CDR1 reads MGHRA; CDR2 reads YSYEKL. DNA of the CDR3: TGCGCCAGCAGGGAGGTCACTGAAGCTTTCTTT. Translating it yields CASREVTEAFF.

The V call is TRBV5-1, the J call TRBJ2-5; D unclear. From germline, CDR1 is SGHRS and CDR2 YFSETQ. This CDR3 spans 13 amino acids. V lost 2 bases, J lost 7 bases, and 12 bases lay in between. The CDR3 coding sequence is TGCGCCAGCAGCTTACTCCCGGGTGGGACCCAGTACTTC. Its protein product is CASSLLPGGTQYF.

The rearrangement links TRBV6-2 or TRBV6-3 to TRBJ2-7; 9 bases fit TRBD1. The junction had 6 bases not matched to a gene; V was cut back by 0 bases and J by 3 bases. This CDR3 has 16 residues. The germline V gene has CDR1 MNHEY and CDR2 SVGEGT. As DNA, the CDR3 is TGTGCCAGCAGTTACTCTTCGGGACAGGGCCACTACGAGCAGTACTTC. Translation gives CASSYSSGQGHYEQYF.

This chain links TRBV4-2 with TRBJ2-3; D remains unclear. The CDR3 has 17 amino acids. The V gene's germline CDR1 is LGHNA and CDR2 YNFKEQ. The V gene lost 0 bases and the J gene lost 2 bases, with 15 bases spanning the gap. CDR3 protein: CASSQDRGDLNTDTQYF. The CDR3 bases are TGTGCCAGCAGCCAAGATCGTGGAGACTTAAACACAGATACGCAGTATTTT.

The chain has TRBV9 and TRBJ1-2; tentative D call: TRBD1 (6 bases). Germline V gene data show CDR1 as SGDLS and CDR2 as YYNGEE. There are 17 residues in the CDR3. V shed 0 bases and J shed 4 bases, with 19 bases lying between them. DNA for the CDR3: TGTGCCAGCAGCGTAGCTCTGGACAGTCCTCTTAGCTATGGCTACACCTTC. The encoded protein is CASSVALDSPLSYGYTF.

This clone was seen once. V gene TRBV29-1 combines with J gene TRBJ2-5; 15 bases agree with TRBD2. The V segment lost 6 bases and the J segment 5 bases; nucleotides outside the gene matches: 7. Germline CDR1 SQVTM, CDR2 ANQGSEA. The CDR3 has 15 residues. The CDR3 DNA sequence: TGCAGCGTCCCACCGGGACTAGCGGGAGGTGAGACCCAGTACTTC. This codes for CSVPPGLAGGETQYF.

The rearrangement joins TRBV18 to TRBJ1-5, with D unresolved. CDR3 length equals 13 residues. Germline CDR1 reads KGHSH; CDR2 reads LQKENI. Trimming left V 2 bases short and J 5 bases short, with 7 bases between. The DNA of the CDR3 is TGTGCCAGCTCACCAAAGGCGGATCAGCCCCAGCATTTT. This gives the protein CASSPKADQPQHF.

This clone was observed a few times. Here the CDR3 reads CASSQTGRGNQPQHF. CDR3 in DNA: TGCGCCAGCAGCCAAACAGGACGTGGCAATCAGCCCCAGCATTTT. The V and J genes are TRBV4-1 and TRBJ1-5; weak D call: TRBD1 (5 bases). V lost 2 bases to trimming and J lost 2 bases, with 10 bases between them. This CDR3 has 15 amino acids. Germline CDR1 MGHRA, CDR2 YSYEKL.

This CDR3 reads CASSLSPSSGDYGYTF. The CDR3, as DNA: TGTGCCAGCAGTTTATCCCCAAGCTCAGGGGATTATGGCTACACCTTC. The chain recombines TRBV27 with TRBJ1-2; D might be TRBD1 (6 bases). CDR1 is MNHEY, CDR2 SMNVEV, per germline (reference sequence). The CDR3 is made up of 16 amino acids. Trimming stripped 0 bases from V and 5 bases from J, with 16 bases between.

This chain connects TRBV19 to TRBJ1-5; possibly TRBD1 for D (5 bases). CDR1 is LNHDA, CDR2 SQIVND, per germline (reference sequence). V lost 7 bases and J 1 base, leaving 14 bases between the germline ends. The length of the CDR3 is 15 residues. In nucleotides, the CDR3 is TGTGCCAGTACGGCGAAGGGGTTGAGCAATCAGCCCCAGCATTTT. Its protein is CASTAKGLSNQPQHF.

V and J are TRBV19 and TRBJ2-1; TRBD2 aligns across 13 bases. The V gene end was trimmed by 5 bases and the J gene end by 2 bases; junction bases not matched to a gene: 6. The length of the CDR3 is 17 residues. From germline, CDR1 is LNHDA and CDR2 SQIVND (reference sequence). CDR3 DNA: TGTGCCAGTAGTGAACTAGCGGGGGGGCCGGCCTACAATGAGCAGTTCTTC. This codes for CASSELAGGPAYNEQFF.

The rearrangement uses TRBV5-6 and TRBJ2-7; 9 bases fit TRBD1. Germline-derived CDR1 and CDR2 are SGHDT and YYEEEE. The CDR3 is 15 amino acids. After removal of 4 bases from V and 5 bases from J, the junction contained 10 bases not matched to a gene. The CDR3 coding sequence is TGTGCCAGCAGCCGCACCGGGACAGGGAGCCACGAGCAGTACTTC. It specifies CASSRTGTGSHEQYF.

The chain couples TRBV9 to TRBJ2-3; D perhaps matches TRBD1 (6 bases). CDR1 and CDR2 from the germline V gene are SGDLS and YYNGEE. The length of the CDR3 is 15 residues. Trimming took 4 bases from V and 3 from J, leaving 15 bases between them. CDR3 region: CASSPSPQGTDTQYF. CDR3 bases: TGTGCCAGCAGCCCCAGCCCCCAGGGGACAGATACGCAGTATTTT.

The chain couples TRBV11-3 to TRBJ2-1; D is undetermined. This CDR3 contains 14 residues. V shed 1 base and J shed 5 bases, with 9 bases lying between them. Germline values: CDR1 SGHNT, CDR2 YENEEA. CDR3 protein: CASSLGERNNEQFF. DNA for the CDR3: TGTGCCAGCAGCTTAGGCGAGAGAAACAATGAGCAGTTCTTC. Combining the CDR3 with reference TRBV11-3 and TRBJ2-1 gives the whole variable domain EAGVVQSPRYKIIEKKQPVAFWCNPISGHNTLYWYLQNLGQGPELLIRYENEEAVDDSQLPKDRFSAERLKGVDSTLKIQPAELGDSAVYLCASSLGERNNEQFFGPGTRLTVL.

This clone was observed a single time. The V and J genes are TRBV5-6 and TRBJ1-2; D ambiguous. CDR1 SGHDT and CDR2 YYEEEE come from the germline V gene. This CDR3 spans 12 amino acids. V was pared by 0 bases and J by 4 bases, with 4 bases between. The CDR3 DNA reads TGTGCCAGCAGCTTGGACACCTATGGCTACACCTTC. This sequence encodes CASSLDTYGYTF.